These T cell receptor beta chains were read from a single sample in a study of cytomegalovirus exposure and HLA in healthy donors. Sequenced by immunoSEQ multiplex PCR; TCRdb stores in-frame clones only, minus some. The data contain about 270,000 clones, under 80% of them singletons. What was sequenced was PBMCs. All receptors derive from a female donor in good health and CMV-seronegative. The CDR3 runs from the conserved cysteine through the conserved F or W. The D gene is left open where the match is weak. Only some rows state a clone size, as once, few, many or a class for expanded clones.

J,size,D,V,DNA,CDR3
TRBJ2-1,.,TRBD2,TRBV6-5,TGTGCCAGCAGTTACCTAGCGGGAGGGCCGGTCAATGAGCAGTTCTTC,CASSYLAGGPVNEQFF
TRBJ2-2,.,TRBD2,TRBV15,TGTGCCACCAGCAGGGACCGCCGACCGGGAGGGCCAGGGGAGCTGTTTTTT,CATSRDRRPGGPGELFF
TRBJ1-2,.,TRBD1,TRBV6-5,TGTGCCAGCAGTTACTCGCGTCAGGGGGTGAATGGCTACACCTTC,CASSYSRQGVNGYTF
TRBJ2-3,.,TRBD2,TRBV5-1,TGCGCCAGCAGCTCCACTAGCGGACTCACAGATACGCAGTATTTT,CASSSTSGLTDTQYF
TRBJ2-3,once,.,TRBV5-1,TGCGCCAGCAGCTTGTCTAGATCGAGCACAGATACGCAGTATTTT,CASSLSRSSTDTQYF
TRBJ1-4,.,.,TRBV19,TGTGCCAGTAGTATCACGGCAGGGACTAATGAAAAACTGTTTTTT,CASSITAGTNEKLFF
TRBJ2-5,.,.,TRBV30,TGTGCCTGGAGTGTGAGTAAGCCTATCCTAGAGACCCAGTACTTC,CAWSVSKPILETQYF
TRBJ2-5,.,TRBD2,TRBV7-8,TGTGCCAGCAGCTTTGATAGCGGGCCTTTCCAAGAGACCCAGTACTTC,CASSFDSGPFQETQYF
TRBJ1-4,.,.,TRBV15,TGTGCCACCAGCAGAGAAGGGTTGGGAAGGGGAACTAATGAAAAACTGTTTTTT,CATSREGLGRGTNEKLFF
TRBJ2-2,few,TRBD2,TRBV6-4,TGTGCCAGCAGTTTGACTAGCGACACCGGGGAGCTGTTTTTT,CASSLTSDTGELFF
TRBJ1-3,.,.,TRBV2,TGTGCCAGCAGTGAAGTCCGAGGCTCTGGAAACACCATATATTTT,CASSEVRGSGNTIYF
TRBJ2-5,.,.,TRBV27,TGTGCCAGCAGTTCTATGGGCGCGGGGCAAGAGACCCAGTACTTC,CASSSMGAGQETQYF
TRBJ2-7,.,TRBD1,TRBV5-1,TGCGCCAGCAGCCCGGACGGGACAGGGTACGAGCAGTACTTC,CASSPDGTGYEQYF
TRBJ2-7,.,TRBD1,TRBV9,TGTGCCAGCAGCGTAGGAGGGGGCGGGTCCTACGAGCAGTACTTC,CASSVGGGGSYEQYF
TRBJ1-4,.,.,TRBV9,TGTGCCAGCAGCGTAGATCAGGGGACTAATGAAAAACTGTTTTTT,CASSVDQGTNEKLFF
TRBJ1-2,.,TRBD1,TRBV6-5,TGTGCCAGCAGTTTTGGACAGGGGGATGGCTACACCTTC,CASSFGQGDGYTF
TRBJ1-2,few,TRBD1,TRBV25-1,TGTGCCAGCAAGACGACAGGGGGGGCCGGAGGCTACACCTTC,CASKTTGGAGGYTF
TRBJ2-1,.,.,TRBV15,TGTGCCACCAGCAGAGATAGACCGGGTGATGAGCAGTTCTTC,CATSRDRPGDEQFF
TRBJ2-1,.,.,TRBV5-1,TGCGCCAGCAGCTTGGGACTAGGTGAGCAGTTCTTC,CASSLGLGEQFF
TRBJ1-1,.,.,TRBV25-1,TGTGCCAGCAGTGAATGGAGGGGGGGGGCGCTTTACACTGAAGCTTTCTTT,CASSEWRGGALYTEAFF
TRBJ2-5,.,.,TRBV7-6,TGTGCCAGCAGCAGAATGCCTAGTATGTACCAAGAGACCCAGTACTTC,CASSRMPSMYQETQYF
TRBJ2-2,.,.,TRBV5-1,TGCGCCAGCAGCTTGGCCATAGCGGTCGGGGAGCTGTTTTTT,CASSLAIAVGELFF
TRBJ2-3,.,TRBD2,TRBV30,TGTGCCTGGAGTGGGGTAGCGGGGCCAATCACAGATACGCAGTATTTT,CAWSGVAGPITDTQYF
TRBJ1-3,.,.,TRBV6-1,TGTGCCAGCAGTGAACAATACGGCTCTGGAAACACCATATATTTT,CASSEQYGSGNTIYF
TRBJ1-1,.,.,TRBV7-6,TGTGCCAGCAGCTTTCTGAACACAGGATTAAACACTGAAGCTTTCTTT,CASSFLNTGLNTEAFF
TRBJ2-3,.,.,TRBV13,TGTGCCAGCAGCTCGAGGTGGAATACGCAGTATTTT,CASSSRWNTQYF
TRBJ2-7,.,TRBD2,TRBV19,TGTGCCAGTAGTAGATGGACTAGTGATTACGAGCAGTACTTC,CASSRWTSDYEQYF
TRBJ2-7,.,TRBD2,TRBV7-2,TGTGCCAGCAGCGATCCGGGACTAGGATACGAGCAGTACTTC,CASSDPGLGYEQYF
TRBJ1-1,.,.,TRBV27,TGTGCCAGCTCCTTGACAGAGAACACTGAAGCTTTCTTT,CASSLTENTEAFF
TRBJ2-7,.,TRBD1,TRBV5-1,TGCGCCAGCAGCCCCAGACAGGGTTCCCCCTACGAGCAGTACTTC,CASSPRQGSPYEQYF
TRBJ2-6,.,TRBD1,TRBV4-1,TGCGCCAGCAGCCAAGATAGAGGACAGGTAGTCTCTGGGGCCAACGTCCTGACTTTC,CASSQDRGQVVSGANVLTF